This T cell receptor beta chain stems from a study of blood T cell repertoires in COVID-19. Background on the study: Both acute and convalescent COVID-19 samples were obtained from the United States, Italy and Spain. The analysed material was cDNA or gDNA that came from T cells, B-cell-depleted T cells, or PBMCs.

Per the authors' pipeline: Amplified reference gene primers provided the basis for estimating nucleated cell counts. Profiled with immunoSEQ multiplex PCR; TCRdb holds only in-frame clones, not every one. V, J and clone size were drawn from that table, and D and trimming were deduced from the DNA. The data show 220,000 or so clones, approximately 84% seen once. The CDR3 is 14 residues long. The germline gives CDR1 SGHAT, CDR2 FQNNGV. The V and J ends lost 2 bases and 2 bases, in that order; junction bases with no gene match: 2. This sequence was found in a man between 50 and 59 years old who had recovered from COVID-19. The V call is TRBV11-2, the J call TRBJ2-5; 7 nucleotides align to TRBD1. Sample: peripheral blood. The CDR3 sequence: CASSLRGPQETQYF. The CDR3 DNA sequence: TGTGCCAGCAGCTTAAGGGGGCCGCAAGAGACCCAGTACTTC.